This T cell receptor beta chain was obtained from a study of shared clonotypes between healthy human individuals (dated by TCRdb to the early 2020s). Broadly, across the study: A couple of women and a few men aged 18 to 49 years were included in the cohort. Between about 0.9 and 10 billion PBMCs per donor were obtained by leukapheresis. Different laboratories and diverse techniques were used to prepare libraries and sequence TCR repertoires, to increase sequencing depth and limit assay-specific biases. For each donor, CD4 naive and CD4 memory were each given three plates, CD8 naive was given two plates, and CD8 memory was given one plate. To estimate repertoire size and how much clonotype sharing occurs between individuals, the study deeply sequenced the blood TCR repertoires of five or six healthy adults.

Donors were healthy HIV-negative adults with no recently reported acute infections or vaccinations. Every donor was a Caucasian adult residing in Nashville, Tennessee, USA. Magnetic negative selection was used to enrich CD4+ T cells, after which naive cells were positively selected on CD45RA and the negative fraction became the memory subset. After blood collection by leukapheresis, PBMCs were isolated using Ficoll-Histopaque density gradient centrifugation and then cryopreserved in the vapor phase of liquid nitrogen. Analytical flow cytometry was used to check the purity and quantity of every magnetically sorted T cell population. Each sorted fraction had its genomic DNA isolated and then quantified by UV absorbance on a Nanodrop 2000c. This clone has a single count. Its antigen specificity is not known. Qualities for individual bases were not recorded, and no much larger clone is one base off. TCR CDR3 regions were amplified from genomic DNA by multiplex PCR using the deep immunoSEQ assay. Extracted genomic DNA from each cell subset was spread evenly across all wells of several immunoSEQ 96-well plates, with each plate serving as a replicate. For sorted subsets, each replicate PCR was loaded with around 200 ng genomic DNA, equivalent to some 27,000 T cell genomes. Purified libraries were quantified with a Qubit 3.0 fluorometer, sized on a Bioanalyzer 2100, and re-quantified with the KAPA Library Quantification kit. Every immunoSEQ 96-well plate was sequenced on a separate single-read 150-cycle Illumina NextSeq 550 flow cell. Under the source paper's analysis protocol: Because only junctional sequences without quality scores were contained in the immunoSEQ output, filtering matching that applied to full-length reads could not be performed. Sequences were annotated with PyIR, a Python wrapper for IgBLAST v1.9, and V/J genes and CDR3 were assigned using IMGT germline references. Any read was removed if the V/J assignment was weak (E-value above 1e-6), the CDR3 was missing, or the read contained stop codons, out-of-frame junctions, or ambiguous translated residues. A V3J clonotype was defined by an identical inferred V gene, J gene, and CDR3 amino acid sequence. The percentage overlap between two repertoires was calculated by dividing the number of shared unique clonotypes by the size of the smaller repertoire. RTK rarefaction, the Chao1 estimator, and Recon v2.1 estimates of unobserved clonotypes were used to assess repertoire richness. Generation probabilities for all TCRbeta clonotypes obtained by the gDNA method from a handful of donors were computed using OLGA. TCRdb limited this immuneACCESS table to in-frame rearrangements with V and J called. A share of clones is missing; checked studies link under half to unresolved V genes, and the rest is unexplained. V, J and clone size derive from that table, while D and trimming were established from the DNA sequence. Here the sample has around 2.5 million clones; 80% to 95% occur a single time. Clones ranked in the top ten supply around 0.4% of the sample.

Via the germline V gene, CDR1 is MNHEY and CDR2 SVGAGI. The CDR3 spans 13 residues, from the cysteine through the phenylalanine. Only the CDR3 part of the read is kept: 39 bases, read in frame from the first base. Unmatched junction bases come to 5, with V trimmed by 7 bases and J by 3 bases. Study-wide conclusions, independent of this receptor: Sharing across several donors was observed for 4.5% to 6.5% of naive CD4, about 4% of naive CD8, about 2.3% of memory CD4, and 0.4% of memory CD8 clonotypes. Naive subsets generally had larger estimated clonotype richness than memory subsets did. The genetic and exposure-history diversity represented was limited by the small number of donors. Sampling was restricted to blood, and TCR repertoires in tissue are likely to differ from TCR repertoires in blood. Even with the large sequencing depth, rarefaction of the sorted-subset datasets indicated that sequencing was incomplete. Compared with non-shared clonotypes, the clonotypes found in all four sorted-subset donors had higher generation probabilities. Pairwise subsampling led to the expectation that sequencing depth would affect the degree of clonotype sharing among donors.

The sample comprised naive CD4+ T cells from PBMCs. The sample's cell subset or site label, decoded: CD45RA+ positively selected. The chain joins TRBV6-5 to TRBJ2-7, with 8 middle bases fitting TRBD1. The sequence was collected from a man aged 18 to 30 in good health. Some clones in this sample may be carry-over from other donors' samples. The CDR3 protein sequence reads: CASTGTGVYEQYF. The DNA sequence reads TGTGCCAGCACCGGGACAGGTGTCTACGAGCAGTACTTC.